The 28 T cell receptor beta chains in this list originate from one sample, sequenced in a study of CD8+CD57+ T cells in acquired aplastic anemia. Profiling that covered TCR beta VDJ and CDR3 relied on genomic DNA as its template. Each CDR3 protein gets one entry after TCRdb re-called the reads with MiXCR. The sample records 150,000 or so distinct CDR3 sequences, 47% being singletons. Patients included in sequencing had previously demonstrated CD8+CD57+ cell expansion by flow cytometry. The sample comprised sorted CD4+, CD8+, or CD8+CD57+ T cells (not recorded which) from PBMCs. The receptors stem from a human donor with aplastic anemia.

This clonotype has ten or more counts. This rearrangement joins TRBV11-3 to TRBJ2-7, with 9 positions matching TRBD1. V dropped 5 bases and J dropped 5; count of bases not matched to a gene: 7. Per the germline V gene, CDR1 is SGHNT and CDR2 is YENEEA. The CDR3 is made up of 14 amino acids. CDR3 region: CASSARTGDHEQYF. CDR3 nucleotide sequence: TGTGCCAGCAGCGCCCGGACAGGGGATCACGAGCAGTACTTC.

As for this clonotype: The junction shows a germline mismatch at one end, possibly a read error. The chain joins TRBV15 to TRBJ2-6, with D maybe TRBD1 (5 bases). The length of the CDR3 is 13 residues. In germline, CDR1 is LNHNV, CDR2 YYDKDF (reference sequence). The CDR3 spells CVTEVIGANVPTF. The CDR3 DNA is TGTGTCACCGAGGTCATTGGGGCCAACGTCCCGACTTTC.

This clonotype was seen many times. The chain uses TRBV20-1 and TRBJ1-1; 8 bases agree with TRBD1. Germline V gene sequence: CDR1 DFQATT, CDR2 SNEGSKA (reference sequence). The V gene end was trimmed by 3 bases and the J gene end by 10 bases; junction bases not matched to a gene: 10. This CDR3 has 13 residues. CDR3 region: CSARDTGGRGAFF. The DNA of the CDR3 is TGCAGTGCTAGGGATACAGGGGGGAGAGGAGCTTTCTTT.

A word on this clonotype: A much bigger clone sits one base away, suggesting this may be a read error. This rearrangement joins TRBV5-1 to TRBJ1-1; D unclear. From germline, CDR1 is SGHRS and CDR2 YFSETQ. Trimming took 6 bases from V and 7 from J, leaving 16 bases between them. The length of the CDR3 is 13 residues. The CDR3 DNA reads as TGCGCCAGCATATTGCAGACCGACCTTGAAGCTTTCTTT. Its protein product is CASILQTDLEAFF.

In its sample, this clonotype was seen a few times. The J gene is TRBJ1-1, the V gene TRBV18; 8 nucleotides line up with TRBD1. This CDR3 is 15 amino acids long. V shed 3 bases and J 1 base; nucleotides not matched to a gene: 4. Looked up from germline, CDR1 is KGHSH and CDR2 is LQKENI. Written as DNA, the CDR3 is TGTGCCAGCTCACCTCAGACAGGGGAGAACACTGAAGCTTTCTTT. This encodes CASSPQTGENTEAFF. Full variable domain (rest looked up from reference TRBV18 and TRBJ1-1): NAGVMQNPRHLVRRRGQEARLRCSPMKGHSHVYWYRQLPEEGLKFMVYLQKENIIDESGMPKERFSAEFPKEGPSILRIQQVVRGDSAAYFCASSPQTGENTEAFFGQGTRLTVV.

In this sample, this clonotype turned up once. The chain uses TRBV19 and TRBJ1-5; 8 bases agree with TRBD1. This CDR3 is 16 amino acids long. Germline V CDR1 and CDR2: LNHDA, SQIVND (reference sequence). The V gene end was trimmed by 5 bases and the J gene end by 6 bases; junction bases not matched to a gene: 12. CDR3: CASSLLGGQGSQPQHF. CDR3 DNA: TGTGCCAGTAGTCTTTTGGGAGGACAGGGAAGTCAGCCCCAGCATTTT.

This clonotype has at least ten counts. The chain recombines TRBV7-2 with TRBJ2-1, with 7 bases matching TRBD2. The CDR3 runs to 12 residues. CDR1 and CDR2 (germline): SGHTA, FQGNSA. Germline trimming cut 5 bases from V and 15 bases from J; bases unmatched to any gene: 10. The chain's CDR3 is CASSRPGGRPFF. CDR3 nucleotide sequence: TGTGCCAGCAGCCGGCCAGGCGGGAGACCGTTCTTC.

The V gene is TRBV19, the J gene TRBJ2-1; D is unresolved. The CDR3 totals 13 residues. Trimming stripped 3 bases from V and 11 bases from J, with 14 bases between. In germline, CDR1 is LNHDA, CDR2 SQIVND (reference sequence). The CDR3 region has the DNA TGTGCCAGTAGTATCGCCATGGAGTTCCAGCAGTTCTTC. It encodes CASSIAMEFQQFF.

This clonotype was seen only a few times. An end of the junction differs from the germline gene, which may be a read error. V and J are TRBV5-1 and TRBJ1-1, with D unclear. The CDR3 has 14 residues. Germline values: CDR1 SGHRS, CDR2 YFSETQ. CDR3 loop: CAGSFREGNTEAFF. The CDR3 coding sequence is TGCGCCGGCAGCTTTAGGGAGGGGAACACTGAAGCTTTCTTT.

This clonotype was observed at least ten times. This chain links TRBV11-2 with TRBJ2-1, with D unclear. The CDR3 spans 15 residues. V was shortened by 1 base and J by 2 bases, with 9 bases between the two germline ends. Germline CDR1 reads SGHAT; CDR2 reads FQNNGV. The CDR3 region has the DNA TGTGCCAGCAGCTTAGGTGACAACACCTACAATGAGCAGTTCTTC. Translation: CASSLGDNTYNEQFF.

In this sample, this clonotype turned up a few times. The V and J genes are TRBV9 and TRBJ2-1; no clear D. Germline CDR1 reads SGDLS; CDR2 reads YYNGEE. Trimming removed 0 bases at V and 6 bases at J, with 4 bases between. The CDR3 is 12 amino acids. The CDR3, as DNA: TGTGCCAGCAGCGTAGGAGTCAATGAGCAGTTCTTC. It yields the protein CASSVGVNEQFF. The whole variable domain, filled in from reference TRBV9 and TRBJ2-1, reads DSGVTQTPKHLITATGQRVTLRCSPRSGDLSVYWYQQSLDQGLQFLIQYYNGEERAKGNILERFSAQQFPDLHSELNLSSLELGDSALYFCASSVGVNEQFFGPGTRLTVL.

This chain joins TRBV18 and TRBJ1-1, with D unresolved. The germline V gene has CDR1 KGHSH and CDR2 LQKENI. This CDR3 is built from 13 residues. V was pared by 2 bases and J by 10 bases, with 14 bases between. CDR3 in DNA: TGTGCCAGCTCACCAATAAGGGATCGTGGAGCTTTCTTT. Amino acids: CASSPIRDRGAFF.

The chain employs TRBV19 and TRBJ2-3; D is unclear. The CDR3 is 13 amino acids. With 2 bases removed from V and 4 bases from J, the gap between germline ends came to 7 bases. The V gene's germline CDR1 is LNHDA and CDR2 SQIVND (reference sequence). DNA of the CDR3: TGTGCCAGTAGTATATCCAGGTCAGATACGCAGTATTTT. Translating gives CASSISRSDTQYF.

This clonotype was recorded at least ten times. This chain uses TRBV2 with TRBJ1-1; D remains ambiguous. Trimming took 5 bases from V and 3 from J, leaving 10 bases between them. The germline CDR1 and CDR2 sequences are SNHLY and FYNNEI. The CDR3 length is 13 residues. The CDR3 coding sequence is TGTGCCAGCAGTCCCGGCCGAGACACTGAAGCTTTCTTT. It codes for CASSPGRDTEAFF. Complete variable domain (other parts from reference TRBV2 and TRBJ1-1): EPEVTQTPSHQVTQMGQEVILRCVPISNHLYFYWYRQILGQKVEFLVSFYNNEISEKSEIFDDQFSVERPDGSNFTLKIRSTKLEDSAMYFCASSPGRDTEAFFGQGTRLTVV.

The chain couples TRBV24-1 to TRBJ2-1; the match to TRBD1 covers 8 bases. Germline V gives CDR1 KGHDR, CDR2 SFDVKD. The CDR3 sequence is 15 residues long. V lost 6 bases, J lost 6 bases, and 9 bases stayed unmatched. The CDR3 coding sequence is TGTGCCACCAGTAAAACCGGGACAGGACTCAATGAGCAGTTCTTC. Translated: CATSKTGTGLNEQFF.

The table lists this clonotype with many counts. The V gene is TRBV29-1, the J gene TRBJ1-1; D not certain. The CDR3 loop spans 12 amino acids. Germline V lookup: CDR1 SQVTM, CDR2 ANQGSEA. Trimming cost V 4 bases and J 3 bases, with 9 bases left between them. CDR3 in amino acids: CSVGADHTEAFF. For the CDR3, the DNA is TGCAGCGTTGGTGCGGACCACACTGAAGCTTTCTTT.

This clonotype was detected many times. This chain links TRBV30 with TRBJ2-3, with 7 nucleotides matching TRBD1. The germline V gene has CDR1 GTSNPN and CDR2 SVGIG (reference sequence). This CDR3 region has 13 residues. The ends lost 8 bases at V and 4 bases at J; junction bases unmatched: 9. Written as DNA, the CDR3 is TGTGCCCGGACGACAGGGAGCGCAGATACGCAGTATTTT. This sequence encodes CARTTGSADTQYF.

This clonotype has a count of ten or more. The chain links TRBV2 to TRBJ2-1, with a weak D call TRBD2 (5 bases). The CDR3 consists of 14 residues. From germline, CDR1 is SNHLY and CDR2 FYNNEI. Trimming stripped 6 bases from V and 3 bases from J, with 12 bases between. The CDR3 nucleotides read TGTGCCAGCAGCCCACTCCGGGACTACAATGAGCAGTTCTTC. Its translation: CASSPLRDYNEQFF.

In its sample, this clonotype was seen a few times. This rearrangement joins TRBV6-1 to TRBJ1-1; D unresolved. CDR3 length: 16 amino acids. Trimming removed 2 bases from V and 8 bases from J, with 21 bases in between. The germline gives CDR1 MNHNS, CDR2 SASEGT. CDR3: CASSESGPRAAVEAFF. CDR3 DNA sequence: TGTGCCAGCAGTGAAAGCGGCCCTCGGGCTGCCGTCGAAGCTTTCTTT.

V and J are TRBV2 and TRBJ2-5, with unresolved D. This CDR3 is built from 13 residues. V was clipped by 2 bases and J by 3 bases, with 7 bases between them. Germline V gives CDR1 SNHLY, CDR2 FYNNEI. The CDR3 sequence: CASSETQEETQYF. DNA of the CDR3: TGTGCCAGCAGTGAAACGCAGGAAGAGACCCAGTACTTC.

This clonotype was seen many times. The chain is built from TRBV5-1 and TRBJ1-6; possibly TRBD1 for D (6 bases). Germline V gene data show CDR1 as SGHRS and CDR2 as YFSETQ. V was clipped by 0 bases and J by 10 bases, with 11 bases between them. The CDR3 is 14 residues long. DNA of the CDR3: TGCGCCAGCAGCTTGGCACAGGGTGGATCACCCCTCCACTTT. Its translation: CASSLAQGGSPLHF.

In its sample, this clonotype was seen many times. The chain combines TRBV2 with TRBJ2-7, with 9 bases fitting TRBD2. Germline values: CDR1 SNHLY, CDR2 FYNNEI. The V and J ends lost 7 bases and 6 bases, in that order; junction bases with no gene match: 4. This CDR3 comprises 12 residues. This CDR3 is CASNSGSPEQYF. The CDR3 DNA reads as TGTGCCAGCAATAGCGGGAGTCCCGAGCAGTACTTC. The full variable domain, rest sourced from reference TRBV2 and TRBJ2-7, is EPEVTQTPSHQVTQMGQEVILRCVPISNHLYFYWYRQILGQKVEFLVSFYNNEISEKSEIFDDQFSVERPDGSNFTLKIRSTKLEDSAMYFCASNSGSPEQYFGPGTRLTVT.

The chain links TRBV29-1 to TRBJ1-2; 7 bases fit TRBD1. This CDR3 contains 11 residues. V dropped 4 bases and J dropped 7; count of bases not matched to a gene: 3. Germline values: CDR1 SQVTM, CDR2 ANQGSEA. In nucleotides, the CDR3 is TGCAGCGTTGGCAGGGGGGGTGGCTACACCTTC. This encodes CSVGRGGGYTF.

This clonotype was detected ten times or more. This rearrangement joins TRBV7-2 to TRBJ1-2, with 7 bases aligning to TRBD1. The CDR3 consists of 15 residues. Germline V gives CDR1 SGHTA, CDR2 FQGNSA. Germline trimming cut 4 bases from V and 5 bases from J; bases unmatched to any gene: 10. The CDR3 coding sequence is TGTGCCAGCAGCTCCACAGGGGACGGAACTTATGGCTACACCTTC. Amino acid sequence: CASSSTGDGTYGYTF.

This clonotype was seen repeatedly, ten times or more. This chain links TRBV6-5 with TRBJ2-5, with D maybe TRBD1 (6 bases). Germline V gene data show CDR1 as MNHEY and CDR2 as SVGAGI. The length of the CDR3 is 15 residues. Trimming cost V 6 bases and J 2 bases, with 16 bases left between them. The CDR3 coding sequence is TGTGCCAGCAGCCCGACCCTGGACAGACAAGAGACCCAGTACTTC. Amino acid sequence: CASSPTLDRQETQYF.

The V gene is TRBV9, the J gene TRBJ1-2; TRBD1 might be the D (6 bases). The CDR3 is 13 residues long. V was clipped by 3 bases and J by 4 bases, with 10 bases between them. Germline lookup yields CDR1 SGDLS and CDR2 YYNGEE. In DNA form, the CDR3 reads TGTGCCAGCAGCGGATTACAGGGCTATGGCTACACCTTC. Amino acids: CASSGLQGYGYTF.

Many counts were recorded for this clonotype. The CDR3 nucleotides read TGTGCCAGCAGCCCGCCCGGGACAGGGTTGGATGGCTACACCTTC. This codes for CASSPPGTGLDGYTF. This chain uses TRBV28 with TRBJ1-2; 9 bases fit TRBD1. The CDR3 totals 15 residues. J gave up 6 bases and V 6 bases, and 11 bases lay outside the gene matches. CDR1 and CDR2 from the germline V gene are MDHEN and SYDVKM.

The V gene is TRBV7-8, the J gene TRBJ2-5; 11 bases are a match to TRBD2. V lost 9 bases, J lost 3 bases, and 9 bases stayed unmatched. This CDR3 has 15 residues. CDR1 SGHVS and CDR2 FQNEAQ come from the germline V gene. CDR3 DNA sequence: TGTGCCAGTAGCCCAGGGACTAGCGGAGAAGAGACCCAGTACTTC. Translating it yields CASSPGTSGEETQYF.